Shown below are 10 T cell receptor beta chains from a single sample sequenced in a study of cytomegalovirus exposure and HLA in healthy donors. With 60 Vbeta and 13 Jbeta primers, the PCR was carried out. Some clones are missing from TCRdb's copy, which holds only in-frame ones; the method was immunoSEQ multiplex PCR. The sample has roughly 100,000 clones, approximately 69% seen once. Sequenced: PBMCs. All receptors come from a man in his thirties or forties in good health and CMV-seronegative.

This chain joins TRBV6-1 and TRBJ1-4; 11 bases map to TRBD1. The CDR3 totals 14 residues. The V gene end was trimmed by 6 bases and the J gene end by 7 bases; junction bases not matched to a gene: 4. Looked up from germline, CDR1 is MNHNS and CDR2 is SASEGT. The CDR3 region has the DNA TGTGCCAGCAGGGTTGGGACAGGGGGTGAAAAACTGTTTTTT. Its protein product is CASRVGTGGEKLFF.

This chain uses TRBV29-1 with TRBJ2-7; possibly TRBD1 for D (6 bases). The germline V gene has CDR1 SQVTM and CDR2 ANQGSEA. V lost 6 bases and J lost 3, with 15 bases in between. CDR3 length equals 13 residues. The CDR3 loop is CSVLDSVLYEQYF. The CDR3 nucleotides read TGCAGCGTCCTGGACAGTGTCCTCTACGAGCAGTACTTC.

The chain couples TRBV4-1 to TRBJ2-1; D remains ambiguous. The CDR3 loop spans 19 amino acids. The V end lost 0 bases, the J end lost 0 bases, and 18 bases lay between the germline ends. The germline gives CDR1 MGHRA, CDR2 YSYEKL. For the CDR3, the DNA is TGCGCCAGCAGCCAAGAAAATCCCTTTGCCTCGAGCTCCTACAATGAGCAGTTCTTC. It yields the protein CASSQENPFASSSYNEQFF.

J is TRBJ1-5 and V is TRBV19; tentatively, D is TRBD1 (6 bases). CDR3 length: 16 residues. CDR1 and CDR2 from the germline V gene are LNHDA and SQIVND (reference sequence). Trimming took 4 bases from V and 1 from J, leaving 14 bases between them. The CDR3: CASSTTGGQSNQPQHF. CDR3 DNA sequence: TGTGCCAGTAGTACCACGGGGGGACAAAGCAATCAGCCCCAGCATTTT.

The gene calls are TRBV27 and TRBJ2-7; TRBD2 aligns across 8 bases. Losses at the gene ends were 5 bases for V and 2 bases for J; bases not matched to a gene: 5. Germline V gene lookup returns CDR1 MNHEY and CDR2 SMNVEV (reference sequence). This CDR3 contains 14 residues. As DNA, the CDR3 is TGTGCCAGCAGTCCACATAGCGGGACCTACGAGCAGTACTTC. Its protein is CASSPHSGTYEQYF.

This clone was found a few times. This rearrangement joins TRBV18 to TRBJ2-3; 7 nucleotides line up with TRBD1. Germline lookup yields CDR1 KGHSH and CDR2 LQKENI. V was clipped by 3 bases and J by 3 bases; unmatched bases: 6. This CDR3 is built from 15 residues. The CDR3 region is CASSPTGERTDTQYF. CDR3 nucleotides: TGTGCCAGCTCACCTACAGGGGAGAGAACAGATACGCAGTATTTT.

The CDR3, as DNA: TGCAGCGTCGCAAGGACAGGGGGGGATGGCTACACCTTC. It is translated as CSVARTGGDGYTF. V and J are TRBV29-1 and TRBJ1-2, with 10 bases fitting TRBD1. CDR3 size: 13 residues. Trimming took 6 bases from V and 6 from J; bases not matched to a gene: 7. Germline V lookup: CDR1 SQVTM, CDR2 ANQGSEA. Filled out from reference TRBV29-1 and TRBJ1-2, the complete variable domain reads SAVISQKPSRDICQRGTSLTIQCQVDSQVTMMFWYRQQPGQSLTLIATANQGSEATYESGFVIDKFPISRPNLTFSTLTVSNMSPEDSSIYLCSVARTGGDGYTFGSGTRLTVV.

This rearrangement joins TRBV18 to TRBJ2-5, with 7 bases lining up with TRBD1. The CDR3 runs 15 residues. Germline loops: CDR1 KGHSH, CDR2 LQKENI. The ends lost 6 bases at V and 3 bases at J; junction bases unmatched: 10. DNA for the CDR3: TGTGCCAGCTCCCCCTTCGCCGGGACAGAAGAGACCCAGTACTTC. Its protein product is CASSPFAGTEETQYF.

This rearrangement joins TRBV27 to TRBJ2-5; 10 nucleotides agree with TRBD1. Trimming cost V 5 bases and J 0 bases; bases outside gene matches: 6. Per germline, CDR1 MNHEY and CDR2 SMNVEV (reference sequence). CDR3 length: 16 amino acids. DNA for the CDR3: TGTGCCAGCAGTGGATACGGGACAGGGGACCAAGAGACCCAGTACTTC. This gives the protein CASSGYGTGDQETQYF.

The chain combines TRBV5-1 with TRBJ1-2; 7 bases map to TRBD1. The CDR3 runs to 13 residues. The junction had 9 bases not matched to a gene; V was cut back by 5 bases and J by 8 bases. The V gene's germline CDR1 is SGHRS and CDR2 YFSETQ. CDR3 in amino acids: CASSPQGGGGYTF. The CDR3 DNA reads TGCGCCAGCAGTCCTCAGGGGGGCGGCGGCTACACCTTC.